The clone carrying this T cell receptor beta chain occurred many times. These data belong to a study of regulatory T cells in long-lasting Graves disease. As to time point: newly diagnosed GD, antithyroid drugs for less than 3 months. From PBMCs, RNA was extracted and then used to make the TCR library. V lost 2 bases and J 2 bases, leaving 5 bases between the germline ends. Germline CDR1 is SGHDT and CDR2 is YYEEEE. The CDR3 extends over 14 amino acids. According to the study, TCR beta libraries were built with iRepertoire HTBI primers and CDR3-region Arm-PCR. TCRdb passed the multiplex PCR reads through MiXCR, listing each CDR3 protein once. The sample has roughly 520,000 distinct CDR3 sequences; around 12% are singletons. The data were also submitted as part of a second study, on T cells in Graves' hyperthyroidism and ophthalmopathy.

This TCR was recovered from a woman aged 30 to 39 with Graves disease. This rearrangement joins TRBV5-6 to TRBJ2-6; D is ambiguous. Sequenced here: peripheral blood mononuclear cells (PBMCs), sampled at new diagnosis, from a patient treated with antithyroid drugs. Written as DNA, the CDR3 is TGTGCCAGCAGCTTACGAGCTGGGGCCAACGTCCTGACTTTC. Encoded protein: CASSLRAGANVLTF.